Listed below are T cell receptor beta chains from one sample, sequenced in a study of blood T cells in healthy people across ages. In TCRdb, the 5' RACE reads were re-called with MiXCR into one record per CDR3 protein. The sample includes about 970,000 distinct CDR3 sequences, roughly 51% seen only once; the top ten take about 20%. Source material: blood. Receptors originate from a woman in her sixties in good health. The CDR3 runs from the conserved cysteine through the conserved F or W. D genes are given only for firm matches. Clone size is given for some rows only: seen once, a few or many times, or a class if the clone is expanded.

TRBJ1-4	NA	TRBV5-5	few	TGTGCCAGCAGCCACGACCCCTTTGGGGGTAATGAAAAACTGTTTTTT	CASSHDPFGGNEKLFF
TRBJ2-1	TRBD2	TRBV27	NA	TGTGCCAGCAGTTTGCGGCTAGCGGGGGCCTCTAGAGAGCAGTTCTTC	CASSLRLAGASREQFF
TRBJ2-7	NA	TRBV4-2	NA	TGTGCCAGCAGCCAAGCGTTGCGGCCGATAGCCTACGAGCAGTACTTC	CASSQALRPIAYEQYF
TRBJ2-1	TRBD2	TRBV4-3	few	TGCGCCAGCAGCCAAGATTACCAGCGGGGCGACAATGAGCAGTTCTTC	CASSQDYQRGDNEQFF
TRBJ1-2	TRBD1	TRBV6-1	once	TGTGCCAGCAGTACCGGGACAGGGGGTACCCGTTTAAACTATGGCTACACCTTC	CASSTGTGGTRLNYGYTF
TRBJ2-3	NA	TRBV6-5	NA	TGTGCCAGCAGTCGCGACTTGGGTTTGGGTCCGCAGTATTTT	CASSRDLGLGPQYF
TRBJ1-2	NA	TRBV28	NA	TGTGCCAGCAGGCTAGGAAGTTATGGCTACACCTTC	CASRLGSYGYTF
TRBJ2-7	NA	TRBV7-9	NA	TGTGCCAGCAGCTTAGGCGGGTACGGGCCGTACTTC	CASSLGGYGPYF
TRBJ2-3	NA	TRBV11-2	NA	TGTGCCAGCAGCTTGGGGCTAGGTTCCCCTAGCACAGATACGCAGTATTTT	CASSLGLGSPSTDTQYF
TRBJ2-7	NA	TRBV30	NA	TGTGCCGGCCACAGGAGCTCCTACGAGCAGTACTTC	CAGHRSSYEQYF
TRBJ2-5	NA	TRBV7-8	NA	TGTGCCAGCACCGTGATGGGGGCAGCACCTCGGGAGACCCAGTACTTC	CASTVMGAAPRETQYF
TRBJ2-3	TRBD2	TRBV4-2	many	TGTGCCAGCAGCCAAGCCAAGACTAGCGGGAGAGGAACAGATACGCAGTATTTT	CASSQAKTSGRGTDTQYF
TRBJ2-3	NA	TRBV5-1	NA	TGCGCCAGCAGCTTGACGGCCAGGTGGGATACGCAGTATTTT	CASSLTARWDTQYF
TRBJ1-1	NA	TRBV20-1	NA	TGCAGTGCTAGACTCACTGAAGCTTTCTTT	CSARLTEAFF
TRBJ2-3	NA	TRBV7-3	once	TGTGCCAGCAGCCGGGACGCCCTACTCACAGATACGCAGTATTTT	CASSRDALLTDTQYF
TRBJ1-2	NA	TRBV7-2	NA	TGTGCCAGCCGCTTTTCAAGAGACTATGGCTACACCTTC	CASRFSRDYGYTF
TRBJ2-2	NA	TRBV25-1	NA	TGTGCCAGCAGTGGGTCGGGACCCACCCACCTTACCGGGGAGCTGTTTTTT	CASSGSGPTHLTGELFF
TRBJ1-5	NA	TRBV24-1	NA	TGTGCCACCAGTGAGTCTGAACTCAATCAGCCCCAGCATTTT	CATSESELNQPQHF
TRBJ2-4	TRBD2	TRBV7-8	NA	TGTGCCAGCAGCGCCAGACTAGCGGAAAACATTCAGTACTTC	CASSARLAENIQYF
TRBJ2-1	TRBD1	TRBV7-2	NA	TGTGCCAGCAGCTCTGGACAGGGGGGGACAGGTGAGCAGTTCTTC	CASSSGQGGTGEQFF
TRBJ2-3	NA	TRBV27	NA	TGTGCCAGCAAACTGATGAGCACAGATACGCAGTATTTT	CASKLMSTDTQYF
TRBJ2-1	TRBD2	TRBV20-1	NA	TGCAGTGCCCCACCTGCCGGGGGACTAGGGGATCAGGGTGAGCAGTTCTTC	CSAPPAGGLGDQGEQFF
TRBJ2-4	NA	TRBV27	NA	TGTGCCAGCAGAGAGGCGGTTAAAAACATTCAGTACTTC	CASREAVKNIQYF
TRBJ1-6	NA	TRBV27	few	TGTGCCAACCGGACGGCCAGGAAGGGTAATTCACCCCTCCACTTT	CANRTARKGNSPLHF
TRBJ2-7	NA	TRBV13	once	TGTACCAGCAGCCCTAAGGCGAGCAGCTCCTACGAGCAGTACTTC	CTSSPKASSSYEQYF
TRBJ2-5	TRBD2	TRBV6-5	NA	TGTGCCAGCAGTAACGCGACTAGCGGGCAAGAGACCCAGTACTTC	CASSNATSGQETQYF
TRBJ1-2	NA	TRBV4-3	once	TGCGTCAGCAGCCCGCAGGGAAACGGACCTTATGGCTACACCTTC	CVSSPQGNGPYGYTF
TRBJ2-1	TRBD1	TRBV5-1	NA	TGCGCCAGCAGCTTACAGGGGGCGGGAAATGAGCAGTTCTTC	CASSLQGAGNEQFF
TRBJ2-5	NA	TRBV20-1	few	TGCAGTGCTAGTCAGACCCAGTACTTC	CSASQTQYF
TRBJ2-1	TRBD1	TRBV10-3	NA	TGTGCCATCAGTGAGACCCTCCTGCCGGGACAGGGCGACAATGAGCAGTTCTTC	CAISETLLPGQGDNEQFF
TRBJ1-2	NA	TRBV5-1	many	TGCGCCAGCAGCTTGGCAGGGGATTATGGCTACACCTTC	CASSLAGDYGYTF
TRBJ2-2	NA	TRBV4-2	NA	TGTGCCAGCAGCCAAGATCGACAGGGACTAACCGGGGAGCTGTTTTTT	CASSQDRQGLTGELFF
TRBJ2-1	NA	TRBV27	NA	TGTGCCAGCAGTCCCAGCCCTAGGAGCCCAGAATACAATGAGCAGTTCTTC	CASSPSPRSPEYNEQFF
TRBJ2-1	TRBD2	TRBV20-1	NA	TGCAGTGCTAGTGGAGGGGTAGCGGGAGGGAATGAGCAGTTCTTC	CSASGGVAGGNEQFF
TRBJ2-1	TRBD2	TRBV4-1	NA	TGCGCCAGCCTTCCTTCGCTAGCGGGATTGAATGAGCAGTTCTTC	CASLPSLAGLNEQFF
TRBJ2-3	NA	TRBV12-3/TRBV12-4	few	TGTGCCAGCAGTCCCCCGAGCGGAACGCCCACAGATACGCAGTATTTT	CASSPPSGTPTDTQYF
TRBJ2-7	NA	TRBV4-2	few	TGTGCCAGCAGCCAAGAAGGTACGGCGGGGAGCTCCTACGAGCAGTACTTC	CASSQEGTAGSSYEQYF
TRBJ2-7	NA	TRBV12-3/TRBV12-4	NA	TGTGCCAGCGGGATAGGGGCTAGCGTCTCCTACGAGCAGTACTTC	CASGIGASVSYEQYF
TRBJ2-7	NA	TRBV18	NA	TGTGCCAGCTCACCACCGGTCGGGGGAGCGCTCTCCTACGAGCAGTACTTC	CASSPPVGGALSYEQYF
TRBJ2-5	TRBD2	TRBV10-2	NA	TGCGTGACTAGCGGCTACAATGAGCAGTACTTC	CVTSGYNEQYF
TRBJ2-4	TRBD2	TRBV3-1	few	TGTGCCAGCAGCACTGGACTAGCGAGTAACAAAAACATTCAGTACTTC	CASSTGLASNKNIQYF
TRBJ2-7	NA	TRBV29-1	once	TGCAGCGTTGAGTCCGAGACCTACAATGAGCAGTACTTC	CSVESETYNEQYF
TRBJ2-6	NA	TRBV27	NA	TGTGCCAGCAGTTCCCGGAACTCTGGGGCCAACGTCCTGACTTTC	CASSSRNSGANVLTF
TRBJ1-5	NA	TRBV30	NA	TGTGCCTGGAGTCTGCAGGGAGGACAGCCCCAGCATTTT	CAWSLQGGQPQHF
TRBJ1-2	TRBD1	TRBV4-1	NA	TGCGCCAGCAGCCTAGGGACAGAATATGGCTACACCTTC	CASSLGTEYGYTF
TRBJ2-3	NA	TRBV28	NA	TGTGCCAGCAGTGTACAGAGGCGTGAAGATACGCAGTATTTT	CASSVQRREDTQYF
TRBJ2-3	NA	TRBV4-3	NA	TGCGCCAGCAGCCAAGAGGGGGGCCAGACAGATACGCAGTATTTT	CASSQEGGQTDTQYF
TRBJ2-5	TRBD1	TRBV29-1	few	TGCAGCGTGCGACAGGGCATCCAAGAGACCCAGTACTTC	CSVRQGIQETQYF
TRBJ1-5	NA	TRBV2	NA	TGTGCCAGCAGCGGACCTCAGGGGTCAAATCAGCCCCAGCATTTT	CASSGPQGSNQPQHF
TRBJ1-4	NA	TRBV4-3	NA	TGCGCCAACAGCCAAGCGACAGGTGGTATTAATGAAAAACTGTTTTTT	CANSQATGGINEKLFF
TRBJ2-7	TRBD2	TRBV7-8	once	TGTGCCAGCAGCTTAGGGGGACTAGCGGGAGGGACCTACGAGCAGTACTTC	CASSLGGLAGGTYEQYF
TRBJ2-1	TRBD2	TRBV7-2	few	TGTGCCAGCAGCTTATCGGGCGGGAGGGGCTACAATGAGCAGTTCTTC	CASSLSGGRGYNEQFF
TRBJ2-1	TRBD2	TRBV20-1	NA	TGCAGTGCTAGAGACCCGGGACTAGCGGGTGGTGAGCAGTTCTTC	CSARDPGLAGGEQFF
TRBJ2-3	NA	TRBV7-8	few	TGTGCCAGCAGCTTAGCCATGACAGATACGCAGTATTTT	CASSLAMTDTQYF
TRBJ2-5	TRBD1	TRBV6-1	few	TGTGCCAGCAGTGAAATCCAGGGGGCGCGGGAGACCCAGTACTTC	CASSEIQGARETQYF
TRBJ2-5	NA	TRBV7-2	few	TGTGCCAGCAGCTTACGAGGGAGCCCTCAAGAGACCCAGTACTTC	CASSLRGSPQETQYF
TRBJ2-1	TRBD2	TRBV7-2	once	TGTGCCAGCAGCCGGGCCGGGACTAGGGAGTACAATGAGCGGTTCTTC	CASSRAGTREYNERFF